The sample holds many counts of the clone carrying this T cell receptor (beta chain). The authors amplified TCR beta CDR3 regions from RNA transcripts. HTBI primers were used in a first-round RT-PCR, which preceded a second-round multiplex PCR. Each CDR3 protein is one row after TCRdb ran MiXCR on the multiplex PCR reads. The sample lists under 800,000 distinct CDR3 sequences, 22% seen once, with approximately 7% in the top ten. The sample is drawn from a study of Graves' ophthalmopathy and Graves' hyperthyroidism. Looked up from germline, CDR1 is MNHEY and CDR2 is SMNVEV (reference sequence). This CDR3 has 14 amino acids. Unmatched junction bases numbered 7, after V lost 5 bases and J lost 4 bases.

The gene calls are TRBV27 and TRBJ1-2; 7 bases fit TRBD1. This TCR was recovered from a woman aged 18-29 years with stable Graves' hyperthyroidism. Some clones in this sample may be carry-over from other donors' samples. Material: peripheral blood. The DNA for the CDR3 is TGTGCCAGCAGTGGACAGGAATACCCCTATGGCTACACCTTC. Its protein product is CASSGQEYPYGYTF.